The text below deals with one TCR beta chain. What it recognizes is unknown. Germline CDR1 reads SQVTM; CDR2 reads ANQGSEA. CDR3 length: 20 residues. The entry originates in a study of cytomegalovirus exposure and HLA in healthy donors. Points from the study as a whole: More than 15,000 TCR beta sequences were associated with HLA alleles at 0.05 false discovery rate in a later analysis. The investigators catalogued 150 or so TCR beta chains as cytomegalovirus-associated.

PCR was performed using 60 Vbeta and 13 Jbeta primers. In the study's own analysis: Unique TCR beta chains totaled some 88 million in a later count, with about 11 million of them shared. Clones were read by immunoSEQ multiplex PCR, and TCRdb kept only the in-frame ones, dropping some. Clone size and the V and J calls come from that table; the DNA yielded D and trimming. The sample yields roughly 180,000 clones, 65% to 85% seen once. Sequences were obtained from PBMCs. The receptor comes from a woman in her twenties or thirties in good health and CMV-seropositive. The V and J genes are TRBV29-1 and TRBJ2-5, with TRBD2 as a possible D gene (5 bases). The tail of the sequence fits TRBJ2-7 better, so the J call may be wrong. This chain's CDR3 is CSVLARRARGSPSPLYEQYF. The CDR3 bases are TGCAGCGTTCTGGCCCGAAGGGCCCGAGGGAGCCCTTCCCCACTGTACGAGCAGTACTTC.